A selection of T cell receptor beta chains follows, all from one sample in a study of blood T cell repertoires in COVID-19. TCRdb's table, derived via immunoSEQ multiplex PCR, lists solely in-frame clones and lacks some. This table has about 44,000 clones, approximately 90% appearing once. The sequenced sample consisted of peripheral blood. These receptors were collected from a man in his 70s with active COVID-19. CDR3s include the opening cysteine and the closing phenylalanine or tryptophan. A D gene is named only where the DNA matches it firmly. Clone size is shown for a subset of rows, as once, few, many or a class of expanded clone.

d_call j_call v_call clone_size cdr3_aa cdr3_nt
TRBD1 TRBJ1-3 TRBV9 - CASSAVRQGGLRNTIYF TGTGCCAGCAGCGCGGTTCGACAGGGTGGGCTTAGGAACACCATATATTTT
TRBD2 TRBJ2-1 TRBV7-3 once CASSHGLATDEQFF TGTGCCAGCAGCCATGGACTAGCTACCGATGAGCAGTTCTTC
- TRBJ2-5 TRBV15 - CATSREAKAGETQYF TGTGCCACCAGCAGGGAGGCCAAAGCGGGAGAGACCCAGTACTTC
- TRBJ2-3 TRBV7-2 - CASRNPRGAQGDTQYF TGTGCCAGCAGGAACCCACGGGGGGCGCAAGGAGATACGCAGTATTTT
TRBD1 TRBJ1-5 TRBV6-2/TRBV6-3 - CASSYSKGQGSNQPQHF TGTGCCAGCAGTTACTCGAAGGGACAGGGCAGCAATCAGCCCCAGCATTTT
TRBD1 TRBJ1-2 TRBV28 - CASRGQGANYGYTF TGTGCCAGCCGGGGACAGGGGGCCAACTATGGCTACACCTTC
TRBD1 TRBJ1-5 TRBV6-2/TRBV6-3 - CASSLFRGTGNQPQHF TGTGCCAGCAGCCTATTCCGAGGGACAGGGAATCAGCCCCAGCATTTT
- TRBJ2-3 TRBV28 - CASSSPAIASGGVGSDTQYF TGTGCCAGCAGTAGCCCCGCCATAGCGTCCGGCGGGGTGGGTTCAGATACGCAGTATTTT
TRBD1 TRBJ1-1 TRBV5-1 - CASSPNSGQGNTEAFF TGCGCCAGCAGCCCCAATAGCGGACAGGGGAACACTGAAGCTTTCTTT
TRBD1 TRBJ1-1 TRBV28 - CASRRGGTENTEAFF TGTGCCAGCAGACGAGGTGGGACAGAGAACACTGAAGCTTTCTTT
- TRBJ2-7 TRBV19 once CASNPSRGGEQYF TGTGCCAGTAACCCAAGCAGGGGAGGGGAGCAGTACTTC
- TRBJ1-5 TRBV6-2/TRBV6-3 few CASSYLRQASNQPQHF TGTGCCAGCAGTTACCTTAGACAGGCAAGCAATCAGCCCCAGCATTTT
TRBD2 TRBJ2-5 TRBV6-6 - CASSYSNGGAGLDF TGTGCCAGCAGTTACTCGAACGGGGGGGCAGGGCTGGACTTC
TRBD2 TRBJ2-1 TRBV11-3 - CASSPHRGGASEQFF TGTGCCAGCAGCCCCCACCGGGGGGGGGCCTCTGAGCAGTTCTTC
TRBD1 TRBJ2-2 TRBV5-1 - CASSLSGRTGSNTGELFF TGCGCCAGCAGCTTGTCAGGGCGGACAGGGTCGAACACCGGGGAGCTGTTTTTT
- TRBJ2-5 TRBV11-2 - CASNAGAGQETQYF TGTGCCAGCAACGCGGGGGCCGGACAAGAGACCCAGTACTTC
TRBD2 TRBJ2-1 TRBV13 few CASSPGASGGSYEQFF TGTGCCAGCAGCCCGGGGGCTAGCGGGGGGTCGTATGAGCAGTTCTTC
- TRBJ1-2 TRBV12-3/TRBV12-4 - CASTPDIIYGYTF TGTGCCAGCACGCCGGACATTATCTATGGCTACACCTTC
TRBD2 TRBJ2-5 TRBV6-2/TRBV6-3 - CASSLPGLAQETQYF TGTGCCAGCAGTCTCCCGGGACTAGCACAAGAGACCCAGTACTTC
- TRBJ2-5 TRBV7-9 - CASSLVVRAQETQYF TGTGCCAGCAGCTTAGTTGTCAGGGCCCAAGAGACCCAGTACTTC
- TRBJ1-1 TRBV24-1 - CATSDSRGLNTEAFF TGTGCCACCAGTGATTCACGGGGGTTGAACACTGAAGCTTTCTTT
- TRBJ2-5 TRBV27 once CASRTTLGPQYF TGTGCCAGCAGAACTACCCTGGGGCCCCAGTACTTC
TRBD1 TRBJ2-5 TRBV7-9 - CASIDRVRATQYF TGTGCCAGCATCGACAGGGTGAGGGCGACCCAGTACTTC
- TRBJ1-3 TRBV7-2 few CASSPFPRAVGNTIYF TGTGCCAGCAGCCCCTTTCCCAGAGCGGTGGGGAACACCATATATTTT
- TRBJ1-1 TRBV18 - CASTHAREALDTEAFF TGTGCCAGCACCCACGCTCGGGAGGCCTTGGACACTGAAGCTTTCTTT
- TRBJ2-2 TRBV3-1/TRBV3-2 - CASSQDGGSTGELFF TGTGCCAGCAGCCAAGATGGCGGGTCCACCGGGGAGCTGTTTTTT
TRBD1 TRBJ2-7 TRBV19 once CASRGQEIYEQYF TGTGCCAGTAGAGGACAGGAGATCTACGAGCAGTACTTC
TRBD1 TRBJ2-6 TRBV7-9 - CATDKQGASGANVLTF TGTGCCACCGATAAACAGGGGGCTTCTGGGGCCAACGTCCTGACTTTC
- TRBJ2-1 TRBV7-6 - CASNSLGGTGDNEQFF TGTGCCAGCAACTCTCTCGGGGGGACAGGAGACAATGAGCAGTTCTTC
TRBD2 TRBJ2-2 TRBV19 - CASRFGTSGGGGELFF TGTGCCAGTAGATTCGGGACTAGCGGGGGAGGAGGGGAGCTGTTTTTT
TRBD1 TRBJ1-2 TRBV2 - CASTPDRNYGYTF TGTGCCAGCACCCCGGACAGGAACTATGGCTACACCTTC
- TRBJ1-2 TRBV11-2 - CASSPRAGEIGTF TGTGCCAGCAGCCCGAGGGCCGGGGAGATCGGCACCTTC
TRBD1 TRBJ2-7 TRBV9 few CASSVLGDSYEQYF TGTGCCAGCAGCGTATTGGGGGACAGCTACGAGCAGTACTTC
- TRBJ2-5 TRBV5-6 - CASSNYQGYETQYF TGTGCCAGCAGCAATTACCAGGGGTACGAGACCCAGTACTTC
- TRBJ1-3 TRBV4-3 once CASSQDLPSSSGNTIYF TGCGCCAGCAGCCAAGATCTGCCGTCGAGCTCTGGAAACACCATATATTTT
- TRBJ1-4 TRBV5-5 - CASSSYNEKLFF TGTGCCAGCAGCTCCTATAATGAAAAACTGTTTTTT
TRBD2 TRBJ2-1 TRBV28 - CASSRSGGSSYNEQFF TGTGCCAGCAGTCGTAGCGGGGGGAGCTCCTACAATGAGCAGTTCTTC